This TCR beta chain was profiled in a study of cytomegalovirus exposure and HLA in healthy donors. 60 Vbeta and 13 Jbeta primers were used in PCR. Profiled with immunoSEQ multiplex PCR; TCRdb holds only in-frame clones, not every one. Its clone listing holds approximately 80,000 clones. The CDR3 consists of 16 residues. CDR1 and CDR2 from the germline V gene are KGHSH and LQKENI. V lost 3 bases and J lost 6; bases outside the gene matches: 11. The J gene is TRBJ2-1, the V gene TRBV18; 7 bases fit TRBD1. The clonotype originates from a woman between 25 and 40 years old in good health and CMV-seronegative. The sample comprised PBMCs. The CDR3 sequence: CASSPLGGQSINEQFF. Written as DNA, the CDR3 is TGTGCCAGCTCACCGCTAGGGGGACAGTCCATCAATGAGCAGTTCTTC.